Below are 9 T cell receptor beta chains sequenced from a single sample in a study of cytomegalovirus exposure and HLA in healthy donors. 13 Jbeta primers and 60 Vbeta primers were used for the PCR. Sequencing used immunoSEQ multiplex PCR; TCRdb keeps in-frame clones, though not all of them. The data show 120,000 or so clones, roughly 82% seen once. Sequenced material: PBMCs. The receptors come from a woman in her forties in good health and CMV-seropositive.

The chain recombines TRBV2 with TRBJ2-1, with D possibly matching TRBD2 (6 bases). Between the trimmed V and J ends, which lost 0 bases and 2 bases, there was a span of 11 bases. The CDR3 extends over 16 amino acids. Germline V lookup: CDR1 SNHLY, CDR2 FYNNEI. The CDR3 loop reads CASSEASAGPYNEQFF. The CDR3 nucleotides are TGTGCCAGCAGTGAAGCAAGCGCGGGACCCTACAATGAGCAGTTCTTC.

A few counts support this clone. The gene calls are TRBV28 and TRBJ1-5, with a tentative D call TRBD1 (6 bases). The CDR3 extends over 13 amino acids. Germline V gene data show CDR1 as MDHEN and CDR2 as SYDVKM. V was pared by 10 bases and J by 4 bases, with 14 bases between. CDR3 in amino acids: CATSRGANQPQHF. The CDR3 DNA follows: TGTGCCACCTCGCGGGGGGCGAATCAGCCCCAGCATTTT. Filled out from reference TRBV28 and TRBJ1-5, the complete variable domain reads DVKVTQSSRYLVKRTGEKVFLECVQDMDHENMFWYRQDPGLGLRLIYFSYDVKMKEKGDIPEGYSVSREKKERFSLILESASTNQTSMYLCATSRGANQPQHFGDGTRLSIL.

The rearrangement uses TRBV5-1 and TRBJ2-1; 15 bases are shared with TRBD2. The CDR3 is 19 amino acids. V dropped 0 bases and J dropped 2; count of bases not matched to a gene: 6. The germline CDR1 and CDR2 sequences are SGHRS and YFSETQ. CDR3 bases: TGCGCCAGCAGCTTGGAGGGACTAGCGGGGGGAGCCACCTACAATGAGCAGTTCTTC. Protein: CASSLEGLAGGATYNEQFF. The full variable domain, completed using reference TRBV5-1 and TRBJ2-1, is KAGVTQTPRYLIKTRGQQVTLSCSPISGHRSVSWYQQTPGQGLQFLFEYFSETQRNKGNFPGRFSGRQFSNSRSEMNVSTLELGDSALYLCASSLEGLAGGATYNEQFFGPGTRLTVL.

CDR3 DNA: TGTGCCAGCAGCACAGGACCACATGCCGAGCAGTACTTC. Residues: CASSTGPHAEQYF. This rearrangement joins TRBV7-8 to TRBJ2-7; the D gene is possibly TRBD1 (5 bases). Germline V gives CDR1 SGHVS, CDR2 FQNEAQ. Between the trimmed V and J ends, which lost 5 bases and 6 bases, there was a span of 14 bases. CDR3 length: 13 amino acids.

The chain recombines TRBV6-5 with TRBJ2-5; 7 positions agree with TRBD1. Per germline, CDR1 MNHEY and CDR2 SVGAGI. The CDR3 has 14 amino acids. With V trimmed by 2 bases and J by 6 bases, 6 bases remained unmatched. CDR3 bases: TGTGCCAGCAGTTACGAGACAGGGTTACAGACCCAGTACTTC. Amino acids: CASSYETGLQTQYF.

The chain uses TRBV14 and TRBJ1-1; 7 positions match TRBD1. V was pared by 3 bases and J by 4 bases, with 5 bases of the junction left unmatched. The germline gives CDR1 SGHDN, CDR2 FVKESK. The CDR3 covers 14 residues. CDR3 nucleotide sequence: TGTGCCAGCAGCCATGGGACAGCAATCACTGAAGCTTTCTTT. Translation: CASSHGTAITEAFF. The full variable domain, in which reference TRBV14 and TRBJ1-1 provide the parts outside the CDR3, is EAGVTQFPSHSVIEKGQTVTLRCDPISGHDNLYWYRRVMGKEIKFLLHFVKESKQDESGMPNNRFLAERTGGTYSTLKVQPAELEDSGVYFCASSHGTAITEAFFGQGTRLTVV.

This clone was seen once. V and J are TRBV27 and TRBJ2-1, with TRBD2 identical over 8 bases. The germline V gene encodes CDR1 MNHEY and CDR2 SMNVEV (reference sequence). The V segment lost 0 bases and the J segment 0 bases; nucleotides outside the gene matches: 19. The CDR3 is 22 residues long. In nucleotides, the CDR3 is TGTGCCAGCAGTTTATCGCCGCCGGGGACTAGACCCCGCGGGAGCTCCTACAATGAGCAGTTCTTC. Protein product: CASSLSPPGTRPRGSSYNEQFF.

The chain combines TRBV5-1 with TRBJ1-3, with 9 bases lining up with TRBD1. J lost 4 bases, V lost 0 bases, and 11 bases had no gene match. Germline CDR1 reads SGHRS; CDR2 reads YFSETQ. The CDR3 sequence is 18 residues long. The DNA of the CDR3 is TGCGCCAGCAGCTTGGTCCTGAGAGGACAGGGGCCGGGAAACACCATATATTTT. Its translation is CASSLVLRGQGPGNTIYF. The full variable domain, in which reference TRBV5-1 and TRBJ1-3 provide the parts outside the CDR3, is KAGVTQTPRYLIKTRGQQVTLSCSPISGHRSVSWYQQTPGQGLQFLFEYFSETQRNKGNFPGRFSGRQFSNSRSEMNVSTLELGDSALYLCASSLVLRGQGPGNTIYFGEGSWLTVV.

This clone was picked up a small number of times. The chain combines TRBV4-3 with TRBJ2-7, with TRBD1 identical over 8 bases. The germline gives CDR1 LGHNA, CDR2 YSLEER. The CDR3 is 15 amino acids. The V gene end was trimmed by 1 base and the J gene end by 5 bases; junction bases not matched to a gene: 7. CDR3 residues: CASSQARTGRDEQYF. CDR3 in DNA: TGCGCCAGCAGCCAAGCGCGGACAGGGCGGGACGAGCAGTACTTC.